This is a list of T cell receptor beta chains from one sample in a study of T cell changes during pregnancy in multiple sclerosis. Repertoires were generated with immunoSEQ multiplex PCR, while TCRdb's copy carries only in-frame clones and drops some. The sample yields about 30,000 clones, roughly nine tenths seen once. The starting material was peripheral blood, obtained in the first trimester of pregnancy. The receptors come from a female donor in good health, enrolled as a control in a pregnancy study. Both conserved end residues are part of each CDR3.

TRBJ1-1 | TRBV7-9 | CASTSGGVTEAFF
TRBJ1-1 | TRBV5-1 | CASSLRTGGNTEAFF
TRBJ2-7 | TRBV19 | CASSMDSSYEQYF
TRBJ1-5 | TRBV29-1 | CSAGSPNQPQHF
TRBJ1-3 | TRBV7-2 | CASSLGGGNTIYF
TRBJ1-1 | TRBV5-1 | CASSSGQNTEAFF
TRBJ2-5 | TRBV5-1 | CASSLSSLGWETQYF
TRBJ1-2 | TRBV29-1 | CSVEEGRGWRYGYTF
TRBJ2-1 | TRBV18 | CASSPGTGGNEQFF
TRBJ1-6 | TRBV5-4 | CASSQDRDSPLHF
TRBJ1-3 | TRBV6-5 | CASRGPGPGGNTIYF
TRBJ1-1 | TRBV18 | CASSPRGQGRVNTEAFF
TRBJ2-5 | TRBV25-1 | CASSETWGGKETQYF
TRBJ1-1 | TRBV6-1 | CASSTGGTEAFF
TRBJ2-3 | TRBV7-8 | CASSPDRGGDTQYF
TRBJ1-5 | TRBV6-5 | CASSYVGGDQPQHF
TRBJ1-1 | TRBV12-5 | CASGWGQGAFGAFF
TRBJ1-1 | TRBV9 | CASSVSGTGYTEAFF
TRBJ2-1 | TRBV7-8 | CASRQAGGRQFF
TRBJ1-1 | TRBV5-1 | CASSLVAGRGAEAFF
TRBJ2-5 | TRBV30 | CAWRLAGGLGETQYF
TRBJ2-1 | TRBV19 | CATRQETYNEQFF
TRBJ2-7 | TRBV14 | CASSPGTGSYEQYF
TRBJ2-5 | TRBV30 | CAWSGGATQYF
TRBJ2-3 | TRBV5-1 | CASSPEPAKADTQYF
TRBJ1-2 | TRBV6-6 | CASSYLGGGGEWGYTF
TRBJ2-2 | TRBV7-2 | CASSQERYTGELFF
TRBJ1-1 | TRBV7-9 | CASSVGTGKNTEAFF
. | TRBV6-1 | CASRKTDSYEQYF
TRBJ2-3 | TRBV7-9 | CASSQGTSGGTDTQYF
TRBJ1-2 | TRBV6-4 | CASSAGGQGYTF
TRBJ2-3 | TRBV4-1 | CASSQGSSGEWDTQYF
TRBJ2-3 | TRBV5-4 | CASSPGTSGISTDTQYF
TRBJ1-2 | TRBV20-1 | CSARDWRGYTF
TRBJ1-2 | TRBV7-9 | CASTLTTGSYGYTF
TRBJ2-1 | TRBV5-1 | CASSLGLAGGNNEQFF
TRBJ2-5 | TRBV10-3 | CAISVSSGNQETQYF
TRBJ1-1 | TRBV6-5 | CASTRTGSNTEAFF
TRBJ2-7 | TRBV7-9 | CASSLLAGFEQYF
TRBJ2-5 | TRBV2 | CASTAAQETQYF
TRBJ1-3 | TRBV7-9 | CASSPTGGGNTIYF
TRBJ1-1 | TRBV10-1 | CASRSGTGWTEAFF
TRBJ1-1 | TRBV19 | CASIPRGNTEAFF
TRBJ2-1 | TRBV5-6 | CASSLGFRTGNNEQFF
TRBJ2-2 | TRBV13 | CASSFRLAKNTGELFF
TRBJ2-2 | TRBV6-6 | CASSYSPSGNTGELFF
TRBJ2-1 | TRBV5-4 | CASSRTSGIYNEQFF
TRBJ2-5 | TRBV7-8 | CASSSRDTQETQYF
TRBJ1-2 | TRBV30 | CAWSGTGANYGYTF
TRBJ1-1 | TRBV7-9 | CASSLLGGGDTEAFF
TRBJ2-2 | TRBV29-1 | CSTRDSNTGELFF
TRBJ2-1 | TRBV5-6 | CASSLGGGDNEQFF
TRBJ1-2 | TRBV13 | CASSLGTGNDGYTF
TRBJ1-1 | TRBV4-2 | CASSQGGPDTEAFF
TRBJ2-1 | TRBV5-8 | CASRARTGGWNEQFF